The clone carrying this TCR beta chain was found a few times. Its antigen is currently unknown. From the 5' RACE reads, TCRdb called clonotypes with MiXCR, one entry per CDR3 protein. The data show some 560,000 distinct CDR3 sequences, approximately 9.6% seen once. The data were obtained in a study of identical twins. Study observations and caveats: Models underestimated TCR alpha sharing (out-of-frame) in monozygotic twins. For out-of-frame beta sequences, excess twin sharing was weaker. It was cross-sectional statistical analysis, not following the same donors, that the conclusions relied on.

These sequences were also reported in another study, on yellow fever vaccine responses in identical twins. That source reports: On the reported evidence, twins' vaccine T cell responses seemed partly convergent and partly personalized.

This receptor was obtained from a woman younger than 30 in good health. The specimen sequenced was PBMCs.

The CDR3 DNA sequence: TGTGCCAGCGGCGGGGGGACCCAGTACTTC. Protein: CASGGGTQYF. This chain joins TRBV27 and TRBJ2-5; TRBD2 agrees at 7 bases. This CDR3 is built from 10 residues. The V segment lost 8 bases and the J segment 7 bases; nucleotides outside the gene matches: 1. Germline lookup yields CDR1 MNHEY and CDR2 SMNVEV (reference sequence).